One sample yielded the 26 T cell receptor beta chains listed below, sequenced in a study of blood T cell repertoires in COVID-19. Assay: immunoSEQ multiplex PCR; the TCRdb copy retains only in-frame clones and omits some. The sample records around 360,000 clones, about 87% being singletons. Sequencing was carried out using peripheral blood. The receptors were gathered from a woman aged 25-40 years with COVID-19, enrolled during active disease.

The genes are TRBV18 and TRBJ1-5; D possibly corresponds to TRBD1 (6 bases). The germline gives CDR1 KGHSH, CDR2 LQKENI. V gave up 2 bases and J gave up 7 bases, with 12 bases separating them. The CDR3 totals 14 residues. The CDR3 sequence: CASSPEQGSQPQHF. The CDR3 region has the DNA TGTGCCAGCTCACCAGAACAGGGAAGCCAGCCCCAGCATTTT. Full variable domain (remainder filled in from reference TRBV18 and TRBJ1-5): NAGVMQNPRHLVRRRGQEARLRCSPMKGHSHVYWYRQLPEEGLKFMVYLQKENIIDESGMPKERFSAEFPKEGPSILRIQQVVRGDSAAYFCASSPEQGSQPQHFGDGTRLSIL.

This chain joins TRBV14 and TRBJ2-2; TRBD2 aligns across 10 bases. Germline V gene sequence: CDR1 SGHDN, CDR2 FVKESK. This CDR3 spans 19 amino acids. V was pared by 0 bases and J by 5 bases, with 12 bases of the junction left unmatched. CDR3 loop: CASSQDSGLAGVGTGELFF. In DNA, the CDR3 is TGTGCCAGCAGCCAAGATTCGGGGCTAGCGGGAGTGGGGACCGGGGAGCTGTTTTTT. The whole variable domain, remainder taken from reference TRBV14 and TRBJ2-2, is EAGVTQFPSHSVIEKGQTVTLRCDPISGHDNLYWYRRVMGKEIKFLLHFVKESKQDESGMPNNRFLAERTGGTYSTLKVQPAELEDSGVYFCASSQDSGLAGVGTGELFFGEGSRLTVL.

Comment on this clone: The junction departs from the called germline gene at one end, perhaps through a read error. V is TRBV7-7 and J is TRBJ1-2; tentative D call: TRBD1 (5 bases). The length of the CDR3 is 15 residues. CDR1 is SSHAT and CDR2 is FNYEAQ in the germline V gene (reference sequence). CDR3 DNA: TGTGCTAGCAGCTTCCGGGGGGGACGGAACTATGGCTACACCTTC. Translated: CASSFRGGRNYGYTF.

CDR3 residues: CASSPRTGGVGANVLTF. The CDR3 coding sequence is TGTGCCAGCTCACCTAGGACAGGGGGCGTCGGGGCCAACGTCCTGACTTTC. This rearrangement joins TRBV18 to TRBJ2-6; 11 bases line up with TRBD1. Trimming at V came to 3 bases and at J to 4 bases, leaving 5 bases not matched to a gene. Germline V CDR1 and CDR2: KGHSH, LQKENI. The CDR3 sequence is 17 residues long.

This clone showed up just once. The chain couples TRBV20-1 to TRBJ2-7, with D perhaps TRBD1 (6 bases). CDR3 size: 13 residues. Germline V gene data show CDR1 as DFQATT and CDR2 as SNEGSKA (reference sequence). V lost 3 bases and J lost 5, with 14 bases in between. The CDR3 spells CSASFGTRDEQYF. For the CDR3, the DNA is TGCAGTGCTAGTTTCGGGACAAGAGACGAGCAGTACTTC.

The chain combines TRBV7-9 with TRBJ1-2, with 7 bases that match TRBD1. The germline CDR1 and CDR2 sequences are SEHNR and FQNEAQ (reference sequence). The CDR3 is 14 amino acids. With 4 bases clipped from V and 5 bases from J, the junction kept 7 bases outside the gene matches. CDR3 coding DNA: TGTGCCAGCAGCTCTTCCGGGACAGATTATGGCTACACCTTC. This sequence encodes CASSSSGTDYGYTF.

J is TRBJ2-3 and V is TRBV20-1, with no clear D. Trimming removed 3 bases from V and 0 bases from J, with 7 bases in between. Germline CDR1 is DFQATT and CDR2 is SNEGSKA (reference sequence). CDR3 length: 13 residues. CDR3 protein: CSASLVSTDTQYF. The CDR3 DNA sequence: TGCAGTGCTAGTCTCGTCAGCACAGATACGCAGTATTTT.

This clone has a single count. V usage is TRBV6-2 or TRBV6-3 and J usage is TRBJ2-2; 12 bases fit TRBD2. The CDR3 runs to 15 residues. V dropped 7 bases and J dropped 6; count of bases not matched to a gene: 6. Germline V gene lookup returns CDR1 MNHEY and CDR2 SVGEGT. The CDR3 DNA reads TGTGCCAGCACCCCGACTAGCGGGAGAGCCGGGGAGCTGTTTTTT. This gives the protein CASTPTSGRAGELFF.

This clone was recorded once. The V call is TRBV28, the J call TRBJ2-5; D unclear. This CDR3 is built from 16 residues. Germline loops: CDR1 MDHEN, CDR2 SYDVKM. The germline V and J ends were trimmed by 6 bases and 5 bases, with 22 bases remaining between them. CDR3 region: CASSPPFRVKRETQYF. CDR3 nucleotides: TGTGCCAGCAGCCCCCCTTTCCGGGTAAAACGGGAGACCCAGTACTTC.

This chain uses TRBV4-2 with TRBJ2-7; 10 bases line up with TRBD1. The J segment lost 5 bases and the V segment lost 0 bases, leaving 4 bases of the junction unmatched. The germline V gene encodes CDR1 LGHNA and CDR2 YNFKEQ. The CDR3 spans 15 residues. CDR3 DNA: TGTGCCAGCAGCCAAGAGGGGACAGGGGTAAACGAGCAGTACTTC. As protein: CASSQEGTGVNEQYF.

The V and J genes are TRBV5-4 and TRBJ2-5, with a tentative D call TRBD1 (6 bases). The germline CDR1 and CDR2 sequences are SGHNT and YYREEE (reference sequence). Trimming removed 4 bases from V and 3 bases from J, with 13 bases in between. The CDR3 is 14 amino acids. The CDR3 region is CASSQPGQKETQYF. CDR3 nucleotide sequence: TGTGCCAGCAGCCAACCGGGACAAAAAGAGACCCAGTACTTC.

The V gene is TRBV24-1, the J gene TRBJ2-3; D is undetermined. Trimming removed 5 bases from V and 2 bases from J, with 7 bases in between. This CDR3 contains 13 residues. The germline V gene has CDR1 KGHDR and CDR2 SFDVKD. The CDR3 bases are TGTGCCACCAGTGTAGCAGACACAGATACGCAGTATTTT. It specifies CATSVADTDTQYF.

This chain connects TRBV5-6 to TRBJ2-3; TRBD1 matches 9 bases. The CDR3 totals 15 residues. V trimming: 3 bases; J trimming: 3 bases; junction bases outside the gene matches: 5. Germline CDR1 SGHDT, CDR2 YYEEEE. The CDR3 here is CASSSDRGITDTQYF. The DNA for the CDR3 is TGTGCCAGCAGCTCCGACAGGGGGATAACAGATACGCAGTATTTT.

By share, this clone counts as large. The CDR3 spells CASSRTSGGSSYEQYF. In DNA form, the CDR3 reads TGTGCCAGCAGCCGAACTAGCGGGGGGTCCTCCTACGAGCAGTACTTC. This chain uses TRBV7-9 with TRBJ2-7; 12 positions agree with TRBD2. The V segment lost 5 bases and the J segment 0 bases; nucleotides outside the gene matches: 5. The CDR3 runs to 16 residues. Germline CDR1 is SEHNR and CDR2 is FQNEAQ (reference sequence).

The genes are TRBV18 and TRBJ1-5; TRBD1 matches 7 bases. Germline-derived CDR1 and CDR2 are KGHSH and LQKENI. V trimming: 5 bases; J trimming: 0 bases; junction bases outside the gene matches: 4. This CDR3 has 15 amino acids. CDR3 protein: CASSNGQDSNQPQHF. Here the CDR3 DNA reads TGTGCCAGCTCAAATGGACAGGATAGCAATCAGCCCCAGCATTTT.

The chain uses TRBV30 and TRBJ2-7; 9 bases align to TRBD1. The CDR3 has 13 residues. J was trimmed by 3 bases and V by 1 base; bases with no gene match: 1. CDR1 and CDR2 (germline): GTSNPN, SVGIG (reference sequence). The CDR3 loop is CAWSAGQGYEQYF. Here the CDR3 DNA reads TGTGCCTGGAGTGCGGGACAGGGCTACGAGCAGTACTTC.

The chain is built from TRBV28 and TRBJ2-3, with 8 bases identical to TRBD2. Trimming removed 10 bases from V and 5 bases from J; junction bases left unmatched: 17. Germline V gene lookup returns CDR1 MDHEN and CDR2 SYDVKM. The CDR3 length is 16 residues. CDR3 nucleotides: TGTGCCAACATAGTTGGGGGGCGGGAGGTGAAAGATACGCAGTATTTT. Protein: CANIVGGREVKDTQYF.

This clone appeared a single time. V usage is TRBV11-2 and J usage is TRBJ2-5; a possible D gene is TRBD2 (5 bases). Trimming removed 4 bases from V and 1 base from J, with 7 bases in between. The CDR3 loop spans 13 amino acids. Germline V gives CDR1 SGHAT, CDR2 FQNNGV. In nucleotides, the CDR3 is TGTGCCAGCAGCTCCGGACTCCAAGAGACCCAGTACTTC. Translating gives CASSSGLQETQYF.

The chain joins TRBV2 to TRBJ1-5; D may be TRBD1 (6 bases). The CDR3 has 13 amino acids. In germline, CDR1 is SNHLY, CDR2 FYNNEI. The germline V and J ends were trimmed by 9 bases and 4 bases, with 13 bases remaining between them. CDR3 coding DNA: TGTGCCAGTCACCGGGACATTAATCAGCCCCAGCATTTT. It codes for CASHRDINQPQHF.

This clone was seen many times. The chain recombines TRBV7-2 with TRBJ2-5; 8 nucleotides align to TRBD1. The CDR3 loop spans 15 amino acids. The V gene's germline CDR1 is SGHTA and CDR2 FQGNSA. The trim removed 5 bases at V and 2 bases at J, leaving 7 bases unmatched. The CDR3: CASSPRTGLQETQYF. The DNA of the CDR3 is TGTGCCAGCAGCCCCCGGACAGGGCTACAAGAGACCCAGTACTTC.

The CDR3 here is CASSLAQEAQETQYF. DNA for the CDR3: TGTGCCAGCAGCTTAGCGCAGGAGGCCCAAGAGACCCAGTACTTC. The chain carries TRBV7-9 and TRBJ2-5, with D perhaps matching TRBD2 (5 bases). The CDR3 contains 15 residues. In germline, CDR1 is SEHNR, CDR2 FQNEAQ (reference sequence). Trimming took off 0 bases at V and 1 base at J, with 9 bases between the two ends. Full variable domain (remainder filled in from reference TRBV7-9 and TRBJ2-5): DTGVSQNPRHKITKRGQNVTFRCDPISEHNRLYWYRQTLGQGPEFLTYFQNEAQLEKSRLLSDRFSAERPKGSFSTLEIQRTEQGDSAMYLCASSLAQEAQETQYFGPGTRLLVL.

The gene calls are TRBV5-1 and TRBJ2-5; TRBD1 aligns across 7 bases. Trimming cost V 3 bases and J 4 bases; bases outside gene matches: 6. CDR1 SGHRS and CDR2 YFSETQ come from the germline V gene. The CDR3 spans 14 residues. CDR3 in DNA: TGCGCCAGCAGCTCTGGACAGGCGGGAGAGACCCAGTACTTC. It yields the protein CASSSGQAGETQYF.

This clone appeared a few times. This chain joins TRBV19 and TRBJ1-5; D might be TRBD1 (6 bases). The V end lost 9 bases, the J end lost 3 bases, and 9 bases lay between the germline ends. The CDR3 sequence is 12 residues long. Per the germline V gene, CDR1 is LNHDA and CDR2 is SQIVND (reference sequence). The chain's CDR3 is CARNRDNQPQHF. The CDR3 DNA is TGTGCCAGAAACAGGGACAATCAGCCCCAGCATTTT.

The rearrangement links TRBV29-1 to TRBJ2-4; D not resolved. There are 12 residues in the CDR3. V was clipped by 2 bases and J by 4 bases, with 6 bases between them. Germline V gene lookup returns CDR1 SQVTM and CDR2 ANQGSEA. The CDR3 spells CSVEQEKNIQYF. As DNA, the CDR3 is TGCAGCGTTGAACAGGAAAAAAACATTCAGTACTTC.

The V call is TRBV6-5, the J call TRBJ2-1, with D possibly being TRBD1 (6 bases). Deletions cut 6 bases from V and 6 bases from J, with 18 bases between. The CDR3 is 15 amino acids. Germline loops: CDR1 MNHEY, CDR2 SVGAGI. CDR3 amino acids: CASRTYRDDRNEQFF. The CDR3 DNA sequence: TGTGCCAGCAGGACCTACAGGGACGACCGCAATGAGCAGTTCTTC.

This chain joins TRBV24-1 and TRBJ2-1, with 11 bases identical to TRBD1. CDR3 size: 17 residues. J lost 7 bases, V lost 0 bases, and 7 bases had no gene match. Germline V lookup: CDR1 KGHDR, CDR2 SFDVKD. The CDR3 loop reads CATSDLTGTGGGNEQFF. The DNA of the CDR3 is TGTGCCACCAGTGATTTGACCGGGACAGGGGGTGGAAATGAGCAGTTCTTC.